A single sample gave rise to the 26 T cell receptor beta chains below, sequenced in a study of T cells after yellow fever vaccination. Using its own MiXCR run on the 5' RACE reads, TCRdb lists one record per CDR3 protein. The sample records 60,000 to 95,000 distinct CDR3 sequences, around 7% being singletons. This specimen was CD8+ T cells sorted from PBMCs, taken 9 to 11 days after the first yellow fever vaccination. These receptors were obtained from a man in his late teens or twenties who received the YFV17D yellow fever vaccine.

The CDR3 nucleotides read TGTGCCAGCTCACCATTACCCCCGGACAGGGAAGACGAGCAGTACTTC. The encoded protein is CASSPLPPDREDEQYF. The chain couples TRBV18 to TRBJ2-7; 8 bases map to TRBD1. Germline V CDR1 and CDR2: KGHSH, LQKENI. V was clipped by 2 bases and J by 5 bases; unmatched bases: 11. This CDR3 has 16 residues.

There are a few counts of this clonotype. In DNA form, the CDR3 reads TGTGCCAGCAGTGACGGGACAGGGAGCGCAGATACGCAGTATTTT. This codes for CASSDGTGSADTQYF. The chain links TRBV6-4 to TRBJ2-3; 9 nucleotides align to TRBD1. Trimming removed 2 bases from V and 4 bases from J; junction bases left unmatched: 4. The CDR3 has 15 amino acids. The germline CDR1 and CDR2 sequences are MRHNA and SNTAGT.

The chain links TRBV18 to TRBJ1-1; D possibly corresponds to TRBD1 (5 bases). Trimming shortened V by 8 bases and J by 8 bases, and 12 bases separated the two germline ends. CDR1 is KGHSH, CDR2 LQKENI, per germline. This CDR3 region has 11 residues. In DNA, the CDR3 is TGTGCCAGCGGGGAAGGACAAGAAGCTTTCTTT. Protein: CASGEGQEAFF.

This clonotype was detected ten times or more. V and J are TRBV4-1 and TRBJ2-1, with 9 bases matching TRBD1. The CDR3 runs to 15 residues. CDR1 is MGHRA and CDR2 is YSYEKL in the germline V gene. The trim removed 4 bases at V and 2 bases at J, leaving 3 bases unmatched. CDR3 bases: TGCGCCAGCAGCCCCGGGACAGGGACCTACAATGAGCAGTTCTTC. Translated: CASSPGTGTYNEQFF.

This clonotype was detected many times. The genes are TRBV12-3 or TRBV12-4 and TRBJ2-7; TRBD1 matches 9 bases. This CDR3 spans 14 amino acids. V lost 4 bases and J lost 1; bases outside the gene matches: 2. CDR3 bases: TGTGCCAGCAGTTCTGGGACAGGGTCCTACGAGCAGTACTTC. Translation gives CASSSGTGSYEQYF.

Many counts were recorded for this clonotype. The genes are TRBV5-6 and TRBJ1-1; TRBD1 might be the D (5 bases). Germline CDR1 and CDR2: SGHDT and YYEEEE. Between the trimmed V and J ends, which lost 4 bases and 4 bases, there was a span of 14 bases. The CDR3 covers 14 residues. Here the CDR3 reads CASSPWGWGTEAFF. The CDR3 DNA reads as TGTGCCAGCAGCCCCTGGGGGTGGGGCACTGAAGCTTTCTTT.

This clonotype was seen at least ten times. The V call is TRBV29-1, the J call TRBJ2-5; tentatively, D is TRBD2 (6 bases). Germline CDR1 and CDR2: SQVTM and ANQGSEA. This CDR3 spans 14 amino acids. Trimming stripped 5 bases from V and 1 base from J, with 14 bases between. The CDR3 reads CSVHRGSIQETQYF. In DNA, the CDR3 is TGCAGCGTTCACCGGGGGAGTATCCAAGAGACCCAGTACTTC.

A few counts support this clonotype. The chain uses TRBV12-3 or TRBV12-4 and TRBJ2-1; 9 bases are shared with TRBD2. With V trimmed by 6 bases and J by 2 bases, 5 bases remained unmatched. The CDR3 loop spans 15 amino acids. The DNA of the CDR3 is TGTGCCAGCAGGTCGCGGGGGGGCCCCTACAATGAGCAGTTCTTC. Translated, it gives CASRSRGGPYNEQFF.

This clonotype was recorded at least ten times. The chain couples TRBV2 to TRBJ2-7; 7 nucleotides line up with TRBD1. From germline, CDR1 is SNHLY and CDR2 FYNNEI. The CDR3 runs 14 residues. Trimming at V came to 1 base and at J to 2 bases, leaving 2 bases not matched to a gene. CDR3 nucleotides: TGTGCCAGCAGTGAAGAGGGACAGACCTACGAGCAGTACTTC. This translates into CASSEEGQTYEQYF.

V gene TRBV19 combines with J gene TRBJ1-5, with D maybe TRBD1 (6 bases). V was cut by 5 bases and J by 2 bases, with 10 bases left in between. CDR3 length: 14 residues. Germline V gene sequence: CDR1 LNHDA, CDR2 SQIVND (reference sequence). The CDR3 region is CASSSGAGNQPQHF. CDR3 nucleotide sequence: TGTGCCAGTAGTTCGGGGGCGGGCAATCAGCCCCAGCATTTT.

This clonotype was counted at least ten times. The chain recombines TRBV3-1 with TRBJ2-1; the match to TRBD1 covers 7 bases. This CDR3 comprises 15 residues. Germline V gene data show CDR1 as LGHDT and CDR2 as YNNKEL (reference sequence). The trim removed 3 bases at V and 4 bases at J, leaving 6 bases unmatched. Here the CDR3 DNA reads TGTGCCAGCAGCCACGTGACAGGGATTTACAATGAGCAGTTCTTC. Encoded protein: CASSHVTGIYNEQFF.

This clonotype has ten or more counts. The chain joins TRBV18 to TRBJ2-6; D possibly corresponds to TRBD1 (5 bases). This CDR3 spans 18 amino acids. Per the germline V gene, CDR1 is KGHSH and CDR2 is LQKENI. V lost 10 bases and J lost 0, with 22 bases in between. CDR3 sequence: CATPKVTEVTSGANVLTF. The CDR3 region has the DNA TGTGCCACCCCTAAAGTGACAGAAGTCACCTCTGGGGCCAACGTCCTGACTTTC.

V usage is TRBV19 and J usage is TRBJ2-3; D assignment may be TRBD1 or TRBD2 (7 bases each). Germline V gives CDR1 LNHDA, CDR2 SQIVND (reference sequence). The CDR3 runs to 15 residues. V lost 10 bases, J lost 2 bases, and 19 bases lay in between. The CDR3 sequence: CATRAQGGNTDTQYF. The CDR3 nucleotides are TGTGCCACCAGGGCCCAGGGGGGGAACACAGATACGCAGTATTTT.

A note on this clonotype: This may arise from a read error, as a much more abundant clone is one base away. The V call is TRBV27, the J call TRBJ1-1; TRBD1 might be the D (5 bases). V was trimmed by 4 bases and J by 0 bases, leaving 12 bases between them. Germline V CDR1 and CDR2: MNHEY, SMNVEV (reference sequence). This CDR3 comprises 15 residues. The CDR3 here is CASSYTGRMNTEAFF. The CDR3 DNA sequence: TGTGCCAGCAGTTATACAGGACGGATGAACACTGAAGCTTTCTTT.

This clonotype was counted a few times. The chain couples TRBV9 to TRBJ2-1; D is possibly TRBD1 (5 bases). V gave up 4 bases and J gave up 1 base, with 9 bases separating them. Germline CDR1 is SGDLS and CDR2 is YYNGEE. The CDR3 totals 14 residues. CDR3 in amino acids: CASSLTASYNEQFF. The CDR3 bases are TGTGCCAGCAGCCTGACAGCATCCTACAATGAGCAGTTCTTC.

This chain links TRBV7-6 with TRBJ2-6, with D perhaps given as TRBD1 or TRBD2 (5 bases each). CDR3 length equals 14 residues. V was clipped by 5 bases and J by 4 bases, with 9 bases between them. CDR1 SGHVS and CDR2 FNYEAQ come from the germline V gene. Here the CDR3 reads CASSPGTGANVLTF. CDR3 nucleotide sequence: TGTGCCAGCAGCCCAGGGACCGGGGCCAACGTCCTGACTTTC.

The chain joins TRBV27 to TRBJ2-3, with TRBD2 as a possible D gene (5 bases). The CDR3 is made up of 15 amino acids. V was shortened by 7 bases and J by 4 bases, with 18 bases between the two germline ends. Germline V gene lookup returns CDR1 MNHEY and CDR2 SMNVEV (reference sequence). CDR3 sequence (DNA): TGTGCCAGCACCCTCAGCGGATCCCCTCCAGATACGCAGTATTTT. This gives the protein CASTLSGSPPDTQYF.

This clonotype has a handful of counts. The V gene is TRBV5-8, the J gene TRBJ2-3, with 9 bases lining up with TRBD2. Germline V CDR1 and CDR2: SGHTS, YDEGEE. The trim removed 9 bases at V and 4 bases at J, leaving 9 bases unmatched. CDR3 size: 14 residues. The CDR3 sequence is CANHIAGAADTQYF. CDR3 coding DNA: TGTGCCAATCACATAGCGGGGGCTGCAGATACGCAGTATTTT.

The chain employs TRBV7-6 and TRBJ2-7; a weak D match, TRBD1 (6 bases). Germline V CDR1 and CDR2: SGHVS, FNYEAQ. V lost 2 bases, J lost 5 bases, and 16 bases lay in between. The CDR3 runs 15 residues. CDR3 region: CASSLSDSLSDEQYV. The CDR3 nucleotides read TGTGCCAGCAGCTTATCGGACAGCTTGTCGGACGAGCAGTACGTC.

This clonotype was recorded many times. The chain recombines TRBV7-6 with TRBJ2-5; D not certain. CDR3 length: 18 amino acids. V was cut by 4 bases and J by 2 bases, with 23 bases left in between. Germline V CDR1 and CDR2: SGHVS, FNYEAQ. CDR3 DNA: TGTGCCAGCAGCTCCTCGACCCGAGCCAGGCTCCCACAAGAGACCCAGTACTTC. Translation gives CASSSSTRARLPQETQYF.

This clonotype was seen at least ten times. V and J are TRBV2 and TRBJ2-7; D remains ambiguous. The CDR3 spans 11 residues. The V gene lost 2 bases and the J gene lost 2 bases, with 1 base spanning the gap. Germline CDR1 and CDR2: SNHLY and FYNNEI. The CDR3 sequence: CASSETYEQYV. CDR3 nucleotide sequence: TGTGCCAGCAGTGAAACCTACGAGCAGTACGTC.

This clonotype was observed a handful of times. This sequence joins TRBV6-1 and TRBJ2-7; 8 bases agree with TRBD1. V was pared by 5 bases and J by 5 bases, with 5 bases of the junction left unmatched. Germline V gene lookup returns CDR1 MNHNS and CDR2 SASEGT. The CDR3 has 13 amino acids. As DNA, the CDR3 is TGTGCCAGCAGTCCGGGACAGGCGGACGAGCAGTACGTC. Protein sequence: CASSPGQADEQYV.

This clonotype was seen repeatedly, ten times or more. This chain links TRBV13 with TRBJ1-6; possible D gene TRBD1, 5 bases. Germline V gene sequence: CDR1 PRHDT, CDR2 FYEKMQ (reference sequence). This CDR3 contains 14 residues. With 0 bases removed from V and 10 bases from J, the gap between germline ends came to 10 bases. The CDR3 nucleotides read TGTGCCAGCAGCTTAGGGACAGCGGGGTCACCCCTCCACTTT. Protein: CASSLGTAGSPLHF.

A few counts support this clonotype. The chain couples TRBV27 to TRBJ2-1, with TRBD2 matching 11 bases. The CDR3 has 18 residues. Germline trimming cut 1 base from V and 0 bases from J; bases unmatched to any gene: 5. CDR1 and CDR2 from the germline V gene are MNHEY and SMNVEV (reference sequence). The CDR3 nucleotides read TGTGCCAGCAGTTTATTGCTAGCGGGGGGCCCCTCCTACAATGAGCAGTTCTTC. Translating gives CASSLLLAGGPSYNEQFF.

This clonotype was recorded at least ten times. This rearrangement joins TRBV2 to TRBJ2-6; D possibly corresponds to TRBD1 (6 bases). CDR3 size: 14 residues. From germline, CDR1 is SNHLY and CDR2 FYNNEI. Deletions cut 6 bases from V and 11 bases from J, with 17 bases between. CDR3 in amino acids: CASRSDSRPHVLTF. CDR3 nucleotide sequence: TGTGCCAGCAGATCGGACAGCCGGCCCCACGTCCTGACTTTC.

This clonotype showed up many times. The rearrangement uses TRBV6-5 and TRBJ2-1; 10 positions agree with TRBD2. J lost 9 bases, V lost 2 bases, and 7 bases had no gene match. CDR1 is MNHEY, CDR2 SVGAGI, per germline. The CDR3 covers 15 residues. In DNA, the CDR3 is TGTGCCAGCAGTTACGTGGCTAGCGGGGGAGGTGAGCAGTTCTTC. This gives the protein CASSYVASGGGEQFF.